These 10 T cell receptor beta chains were all obtained from the same sample, sequenced in a study of T cell responses to AZD1222 COVID-19 vaccine (dated by TCRdb to the early 2020s). The time point label, as the study defines it: baseline before first vaccination. Reading the label with the study, this specimen's treatment or condition is: meningococcal conjugate vaccine given as trial control. Preparation of the library involved the immunoSEQ multiplex PCR assay. TCRdb re-hosts the immuneACCESS table, in-frame sequences only. Its copies lack some clones; in the studies checked, an unresolved V gene accounts for under half of them, and the cause for the rest is not known. This sample holds roughly 200,000 clones; more than 85% were observed only once. Of the sample, roughly 1% is held by the ten largest clones. The material sequenced was peripheral blood, taken on day 0 of MenACWY control vaccination. The receptors here all came from an adult in good health.

The chain links TRBV6-2 or TRBV6-3 to TRBJ1-5; tentatively, D is TRBD1 (6 bases). V lost 6 bases to trimming and J lost 4 bases, with 13 bases between them. Germline CDR1 MNHEY, CDR2 SVGEGT. The CDR3 sequence is 14 residues long. As DNA, the CDR3 is TGTGCCAGCAGCCAAGGACAGCCTAATCAGCCCCAGCATTTT. The encoded protein is CASSQGQPNQPQHF.

V is TRBV27 and J is TRBJ1-3; D call uncertain. Between the trimmed V and J ends, which lost 5 bases and 4 bases, there was a span of 6 bases. The germline CDR1 and CDR2 sequences are MNHEY and SMNVEV (reference sequence). CDR3 length equals 12 residues. CDR3 amino acids: CASSARGNTIYF. The CDR3 coding sequence is TGTGCCAGCAGTGCACGGGGAAACACCATATATTTT.

This clone was observed once. The chain is built from TRBV10-3 and TRBJ2-1; 10 positions agree with TRBD1. V lost 3 bases to trimming and J lost 7 bases; unmatched junction nucleotides: 6. The length of the CDR3 is 15 residues. Germline lookup yields CDR1 ENHRY and CDR2 SYGVKD. For the CDR3, the DNA is TGTGCCATCAGTGATGACAGGGGGCAGGGTAATGAGCAGTTCTTC. This sequence encodes CAISDDRGQGNEQFF.

The rearrangement links TRBV4-1 to TRBJ1-4; TRBD1 matches 7 bases. The V gene end was trimmed by 8 bases and the J gene end by 4 bases; junction bases not matched to a gene: 4. The CDR3 covers 13 residues. CDR1 MGHRA and CDR2 YSYEKL come from the germline V gene. The CDR3 DNA is TGCGCCAGCCAGGGACAGCTTAATGAAAAACTGTTTTTT. Protein: CASQGQLNEKLFF.

This clone is a singleton in its sample. The chain recombines TRBV4-3 with TRBJ2-3, with TRBD1 identical over 9 bases. Germline loops: CDR1 LGHNA, CDR2 YSLEER. The length of the CDR3 is 16 residues. Unmatched junction bases numbered 11, after V lost 4 bases and J lost 6 bases. CDR3 coding DNA: TGCGCCAGCAGCCGGGGAACCGGGACAGGGATTGATACGCAGTATTTT. This translates into CASSRGTGTGIDTQYF.

The V and J genes are TRBV7-9 and TRBJ1-1; weak D call: TRBD1 (6 bases). V shed 6 bases and J shed 11 bases, with 25 bases lying between them. Germline V CDR1 and CDR2: SEHNR, FQNEAQ (reference sequence). The CDR3 covers 15 residues. In DNA form, the CDR3 reads TGTGCCAGCAGTCCTTTGGGGGACACTCTGTCCCAGGCTTTCTTT. Translating it yields CASSPLGDTLSQAFF.

The chain is built from TRBV5-4 and TRBJ1-2; D unclear. CDR3 length equals 13 residues. Trimming took off 3 bases at V and 3 bases at J, with 9 bases between the two ends. Germline CDR1 reads SGHNT; CDR2 reads YYREEE (reference sequence). The CDR3 here is CASSSTTDYGYTF. The CDR3 DNA reads as TGTGCCAGCAGCTCAACAACGGACTATGGCTACACCTTC.

The chain combines TRBV19 with TRBJ2-2; the D gene is possibly TRBD2 (6 bases). The V and J ends lost 6 bases and 1 base respectively, with 9 bases between them. The germline V gene encodes CDR1 LNHDA and CDR2 SQIVND (reference sequence). CDR3 length: 14 residues. The CDR3 DNA reads TGTGCCAGTAGGCGACTAGGGAACACCGGGGAGCTGTTTTTT. Its protein product is CASRRLGNTGELFF. The full variable domain, completed using reference TRBV19 and TRBJ2-2, is DGGITQSPKYLFRKEGQNVTLSCEQNLNHDAMYWYRQDPGQGLRLIYYSQIVNDFQKGDIAEGYSVSREKKESFPLTVTSAQKNPTAFYLCASRRLGNTGELFFGEGSRLTVL.

The chain couples TRBV5-5 to TRBJ1-2; the match to TRBD1 covers 9 bases. Germline CDR1 reads SGHKS; CDR2 reads YYEKEE (reference sequence). The V and J ends lost 0 bases and 0 bases, in that order; junction bases with no gene match: 6. The CDR3 extends over 17 amino acids. This CDR3 is CASSLGTGTGTNYGYTF. For the CDR3, the DNA is TGTGCCAGCAGCTTGGGGACCGGGACAGGGACTAACTATGGCTACACCTTC.

The chain has TRBV28 and TRBJ1-1, with D unclear. Trimming removed 4 bases from V and 8 bases from J, with 11 bases in between. This CDR3 contains 12 residues. The germline CDR1 and CDR2 sequences are MDHEN and SYDVKM. CDR3 sequence (DNA): TGTGCCAGCAGTTCTCCAACCTTCGAAGCTTTCTTT. This encodes CASSSPTFEAFF.